The source of this T cell receptor beta chain is a study of blood T cell repertoires in COVID-19. The CDR3 contains 17 residues. Germline V CDR1 and CDR2: SGHNT, YYREEE (reference sequence). V was pared by 4 bases and J by 5 bases, with 9 bases of the junction left unmatched. The table came from immunoSEQ multiplex PCR; TCRdb's copy has only in-frame clones and leaves some out. Of under 95,000 clones listed, around four fifths were seen once; the top ten hold around 10%. V usage is TRBV5-4 and J usage is TRBJ2-5, with 15 bases fitting TRBD2. The clonotype was recovered from a human donor in a cohort sampled during active COVID-19. The sample taken for sequencing was peripheral blood. DNA of the CDR3: TGTGCCAGCAGCAGCGGACTAGCGGGGGGGCCGGAGGAGACCCAGTACTTC. This encodes CASSSGLAGGPEETQYF.